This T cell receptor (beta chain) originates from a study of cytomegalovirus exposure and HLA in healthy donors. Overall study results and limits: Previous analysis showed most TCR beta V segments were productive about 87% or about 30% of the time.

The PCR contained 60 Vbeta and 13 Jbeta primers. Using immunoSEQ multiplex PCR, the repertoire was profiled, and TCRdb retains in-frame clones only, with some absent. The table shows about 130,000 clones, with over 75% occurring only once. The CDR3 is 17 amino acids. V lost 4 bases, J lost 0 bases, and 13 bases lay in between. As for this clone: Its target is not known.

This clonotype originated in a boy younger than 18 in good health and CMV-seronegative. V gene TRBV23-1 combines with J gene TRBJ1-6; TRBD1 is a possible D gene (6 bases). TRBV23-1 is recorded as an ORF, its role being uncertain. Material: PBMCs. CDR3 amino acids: CASSLPRGSSYNSPLHF. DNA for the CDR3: TGCGCCAGCAGTCTCCCGAGGGGGAGCTCCTATAATTCACCCCTCCACTTT.